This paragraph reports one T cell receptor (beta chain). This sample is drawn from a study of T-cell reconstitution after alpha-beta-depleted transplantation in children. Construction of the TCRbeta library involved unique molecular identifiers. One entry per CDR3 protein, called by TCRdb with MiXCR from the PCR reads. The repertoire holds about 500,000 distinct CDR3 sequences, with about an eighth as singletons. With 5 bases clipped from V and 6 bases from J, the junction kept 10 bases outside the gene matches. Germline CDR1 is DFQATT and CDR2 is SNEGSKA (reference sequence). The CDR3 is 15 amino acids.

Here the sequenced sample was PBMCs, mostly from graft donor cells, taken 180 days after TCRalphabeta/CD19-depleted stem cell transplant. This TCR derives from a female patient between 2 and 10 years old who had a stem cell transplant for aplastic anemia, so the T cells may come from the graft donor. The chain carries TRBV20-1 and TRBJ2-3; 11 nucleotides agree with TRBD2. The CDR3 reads CSAGLSGRAGDTQYF. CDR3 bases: TGCAGTGCTGGGCTTAGCGGGAGGGCCGGGGATACGCAGTATTTT.